A single sample is the source of the 10 T cell receptor beta chains below, sequenced in a study of monozygotic twins with inflammatory bowel disease. TCRdb reanalyzed the 5' RACE reads and collapses them to one entry per CDR3 protein, without DNA. Its table records around 100,000 distinct CDR3 sequences. The source material was blood. These receptors were collected from a human donor with ulcerative colitis or Crohn's disease, or a healthy co-twin of an affected twin (not recorded which).

V usage is TRBV14 and J usage is TRBJ2-3; without DNA, the TCRdb call of TRBD2 cannot be checked. Germline V gene lookup returns CDR1 SGHDN and CDR2 FVKESK. The CDR3 consists of 17 residues. The CDR3 here is CASSQHGTRVATDTQYF. The full variable domain, with the rest looked up from reference TRBV14 and TRBJ2-3, is EAGVTQFPSHSVIEKGQTVTLRCDPISGHDNLYWYRRVMGKEIKFLLHFVKESKQDESGMPNNRFLAERTGGTYSTLKVQPAELEDSGVYFCASSQHGTRVATDTQYFGPGTRLTVL.

The rearrangement joins TRBV6-5 to TRBJ2-1; no DNA is available, so the TRBD2 call from TCRdb remains unchecked. The CDR3 length is 15 residues. CDR1 and CDR2 from the germline V gene are MNHEY and SVGAGI. The CDR3 here is CASSYGTSYYNEQFF.

This chain links TRBV20-1 with TRBJ2-1; TCRdb selects TRBD2, and the lack of DNA leaves this call unchecked. The CDR3 sequence is 12 residues long. The germline CDR1 and CDR2 sequences are DFQATT and SNEGSKA (reference sequence). The CDR3 sequence: CSGTSGYNEQFF.

The V call is TRBV6-5, the J call TRBJ1-1. The germline V gene encodes CDR1 MNHEY and CDR2 SVGAGI. The CDR3 runs to 14 residues. CDR3 protein: CASSYSWLGGEAFF.

This sequence joins TRBV5-1 and TRBJ2-1; the D call of TRBD2 rests on TCRdb alone, since no DNA is present to check it. CDR1 is SGHRS, CDR2 YFSETQ, per germline. The CDR3 totals 16 residues. The CDR3 spells CASSSGLAGAYNEQFF.

This sequence joins TRBV6-5 and TRBJ2-5; checking the TCRdb D call of TRBD1 is not possible without DNA. This CDR3 is 19 amino acids long. Per germline, CDR1 MNHEY and CDR2 SVGAGI. CDR3 protein: CASSYMALRGRVARETQYF.

The rearrangement joins TRBV25-1 to TRBJ2-6. The CDR3 length is 14 residues. Germline assignment: CDR1 MGHDK and CDR2 SYGVNS. The CDR3 reads CASSRNSGANVLTF.

The rearrangement joins TRBV12-3 or TRBV12-4 to TRBJ1-5; the TCRdb D gene call, TRBD1, has no DNA to confirm it. This CDR3 spans 14 amino acids. CDR3 sequence reads: CASSRTGGHQPQHF.

The chain has TRBV5-1 and TRBJ2-7. Germline values: CDR1 SGHRS, CDR2 YFSETQ. There are 14 residues in the CDR3. The CDR3 loop reads CASSLGSAAYEQYF.

The genes are TRBV20-1 and TRBJ2-5; the TCRdb D gene call, TRBD1, has no DNA to confirm it. Germline values: CDR1 DFQATT, CDR2 SNEGSKA (reference sequence). The CDR3 loop spans 14 amino acids. The CDR3 protein is CSARDNSGWETQYF.